The next 14 T cell receptor beta chains were all read from a single sample in a study of T cells in lung cancer brain metastases. Produced via immunoSEQ multiplex PCR; TCRdb's table is partial and in-frame only. The table lists some 550 clones, approximately 92% of them singletons, with less than 9.5% in the top ten. Sequencing input: tumor tissue from a brain metastasis. The receptors were sampled from a woman aged 25 to 39 with non-small cell lung cancer that had spread to the brain.

The chain combines TRBV27 with TRBJ1-5; 7 nucleotides match TRBD1. Germline V CDR1 and CDR2: MNHEY, SMNVEV (reference sequence). The CDR3 runs to 17 residues. The ends lost 6 bases at V and 0 bases at J; junction bases unmatched: 11. The chain's CDR3 is CASSSRTGPYSNQPQHF. The CDR3 DNA sequence: TGTGCCAGCAGCTCTCGGACAGGACCCTATAGCAATCAGCCCCAGCATTTT.

The chain carries TRBV7-2 and TRBJ2-2; D ambiguous. Germline CDR1 SGHTA, CDR2 FQGNSA. This CDR3 has 17 amino acids. V was shortened by 0 bases and J by 4 bases, with 15 bases between the two germline ends. CDR3 region: CASSLAARQGFTGELFF. The CDR3 DNA is TGTGCCAGCAGCTTAGCTGCCCGACAAGGCTTCACCGGGGAGCTGTTTTTT.

The chain recombines TRBV5-6 with TRBJ1-2, with D possibly being TRBD1 (5 bases). Trimming removed 0 bases from V and 4 bases from J, with 10 bases in between. The CDR3 has 14 residues. Germline V gene lookup returns CDR1 SGHDT and CDR2 YYEEEE. CDR3 nucleotide sequence: TGTGCCAGCAGCTTGGAGTTGGGGCCCTATGGCTACACCTTC. It specifies CASSLELGPYGYTF. Full variable domain (missing parts from reference TRBV5-6 and TRBJ1-2): DAGVTQSPTHLIKTRGQQVTLRCSPKSGHDTVSWYQQALGQGPQFIFQYYEEEERQRGNFPDRFSGHQFPNYSSELNVNALLLGDSALYLCASSLELGPYGYTFGSGTRLTVV.

J is TRBJ1-5 and V is TRBV6-1, with a tentative D call TRBD1 (6 bases). This CDR3 spans 15 amino acids. Per germline, CDR1 MNHNS and CDR2 SASEGT. Trimming removed 8 bases from V and 5 bases from J, with 19 bases in between. CDR3 coding DNA: TGTGCCAGCTTGTCCGTAAGTGGGGGCCATCAGCCCCAGCATTTT. This gives the protein CASLSVSGGHQPQHF.

The chain is built from TRBV5-1 and TRBJ1-1; tentatively, D is TRBD1 (5 bases). The CDR3 length is 15 residues. Germline values: CDR1 SGHRS, CDR2 YFSETQ. The germline V and J ends were trimmed by 3 bases and 3 bases, with 15 bases remaining between them. CDR3 sequence (DNA): TGCGCCAGCAGCTCCCTGGGGGTTCCGGACACTGAAGCTTTCTTT. Amino acids: CASSSLGVPDTEAFF.

The chain has TRBV28 and TRBJ1-1, with D unresolved. V dropped 1 base and J dropped 0 bases, with 6 bases sitting between them. This CDR3 region has 14 residues. Germline CDR1 reads MDHEN; CDR2 reads SYDVKM. CDR3 amino acids: CASSLSMMNTEAFF. CDR3 nucleotide sequence: TGTGCCAGCAGTTTATCCATGATGAACACTGAAGCTTTCTTT.

The chain is built from TRBV5-4 and TRBJ2-1; 9 bases agree with TRBD2. The trim removed 7 bases at V and 6 bases at J, leaving 11 bases unmatched. Germline CDR1 and CDR2: SGHNT and YYREEE (reference sequence). This CDR3 is built from 15 residues. In DNA form, the CDR3 reads TGTGCCAGCTCCCCCGTAGCGGGAGCGGTCAATGAGCAGTTCTTC. It encodes CASSPVAGAVNEQFF.

The rearrangement uses TRBV27 and TRBJ2-7; 7 bases are shared with TRBD2. V was clipped by 7 bases and J by 2 bases; unmatched bases: 8. CDR1 and CDR2 (germline): MNHEY, SMNVEV (reference sequence). The CDR3 has 14 amino acids. The CDR3 region is CASNEAGTPYEQYF. CDR3 DNA sequence: TGTGCCAGCAACGAAGCGGGGACTCCCTACGAGCAGTACTTC.

The chain carries TRBV27 and TRBJ2-3; D gene uncertain. CDR1 and CDR2 from the germline V gene are MNHEY and SMNVEV (reference sequence). V lost 5 bases and J lost 5, with 5 bases in between. CDR3 length: 11 amino acids. The CDR3 DNA reads as TGTGCCAGCAGTCGACGAGATACGCAGTATTTT. It encodes CASSRRDTQYF.

The genes are TRBV29-1 and TRBJ2-1; perhaps TRBD1 as D (6 bases). CDR3 length equals 12 residues. In germline, CDR1 is SQVTM, CDR2 ANQGSEA. V was clipped by 1 base and J by 14 bases, with 15 bases between them. This CDR3 is CSVEGGQGWEFF. The CDR3 DNA reads as TGCAGCGTTGAAGGGGGGCAGGGGTGGGAGTTCTTC.

The genes are TRBV4-1 and TRBJ1-2; 12 positions match TRBD1. V was clipped by 6 bases and J by 4 bases; unmatched bases: 6. Germline CDR1 and CDR2: MGHRA and YSYEKL. This CDR3 spans 15 amino acids. The CDR3 reads CASRPGTGGFYGYTF. The CDR3 nucleotides read TGCGCCAGCAGACCCGGGACAGGGGGCTTCTATGGCTACACCTTC.

V and J are TRBV2 and TRBJ1-4; no definite D call. The length of the CDR3 is 12 residues. Between the trimmed V and J ends, which lost 6 bases and 11 bases, there was a span of 13 bases. Germline CDR1 reads SNHLY; CDR2 reads FYNNEI. The chain's CDR3 is CASRAAGSKLFF. The CDR3 coding sequence is TGTGCCAGCAGGGCCGCGGGGTCGAAACTGTTTTTT. Variable domain in full (rest from reference TRBV2 and TRBJ1-4): EPEVTQTPSHQVTQMGQEVILRCVPISNHLYFYWYRQILGQKVEFLVSFYNNEISEKSEIFDDQFSVERPDGSNFTLKIRSTKLEDSAMYFCASRAAGSKLFFGSGTQLSVL.

Notes on this clone: At the DNA level, this CDR3 is encoded by other sequences in the same sample as well. This chain connects TRBV9 to TRBJ1-2; D call uncertain. Between the trimmed V and J ends, which lost 3 bases and 14 bases, there was a span of 26 bases. This CDR3 region has 15 residues. Germline CDR1 SGDLS, CDR2 YYNGEE. The CDR3: CASSESSSGRLMRTF. CDR3 DNA sequence: TGTGCCAGCAGCGAGTCTTCCTCAGGACGGCTAATGAGGACCTTC.

As DNA, the CDR3 is TGTGCCAGCAGCTTCACGCGGGGATTCACCGGGGAGCTGTTTTTT. Translation gives CASSFTRGFTGELFF. The chain combines TRBV7-8 with TRBJ2-2, with D possibly being TRBD2 (6 bases). The CDR3 spans 15 residues. V lost 3 bases to trimming and J lost 4 bases, with 12 bases between them. Germline V gene sequence: CDR1 SGHVS, CDR2 FQNEAQ.